The sequence of this TCR beta chain was determined in a study of T cell repertoires in ileal Crohn's disease. Whole-study context: Postoperative therapy was given to about half: fewer than 14 thiopurines, 18 anti-TNF agents. Study-wide results and limits: Clonality above 26.8% at surgery always came with endoscopic recurrence. High-frequency clones were more common in sorted CD8 than CD4 cells.

The CDR3 covers 12 residues. Germline CDR1 and CDR2: LNHDA and SQIVND (reference sequence). Trimming removed 7 bases from V and 0 bases from J, with 4 bases in between. Per sample, approximately 550 nanograms of biopsy DNA were TCRB immunosequenced. Assay used: immunoSEQ multiplex PCR; TCRdb lists only in-frame clones, some missing. The sample gives approximately 18,000 clones, roughly three fifths of which show up once; approximately 7% is in the top ten. A remark on this clone: Antigen specificity is unknown.

This TCR came from an adult with Crohn's disease. This sequence joins TRBV19 and TRBJ2-1; D is undetermined. Sequencing input: ileal tissue. Here the CDR3 DNA reads TGTGCCAGTATGAGCTCCTACAATGAGCAGTTCTTC. Amino acids: CASMSSYNEQFF.